This T cell receptor beta chain is from a study of vaccination effects on CD4 cells after COVID-19. Whole-study context: A median of 72 days separated the second dose and sampling. General study findings and limits: At late timepoints after vaccination, vaccine- and infection-induced clones shrank markedly. Few convalescent patients, and no early post-infection timepoints, were available to the study.

The germline gives CDR1 SGHTA, CDR2 FQGNSA. V gave up 2 bases and J gave up 7 bases; unmatched junction bases: 10. This CDR3 is 15 amino acids long. Profiling relied on immunoSEQ multiplex PCR, and the TCRdb table lists in-frame clones only, not all of them. The table records 66,000 or so clones, roughly 81% of them present only once. Cells that had been cultured for about 10 days were the source of isolated CD4+ T cells. Participants completed two doses of the BNT162b2 or mRNA-1273 vaccine. The authors replaced half the medium with IL-2 medium on days 3 and 7. On this clone itself: Its antigen is unidentified.

The source was CD4+ T cells from PBMCs cultured without peptide, collected after COVID-19 vaccination. The chain recombines TRBV7-2 with TRBJ2-5, with TRBD1 matching over 7 bases. This TCR was sampled from a human donor who received a COVID-19 vaccine. The CDR3 bases are TGTGCCAGCAGCTTACCGGGACAGATGACGGGGACCCAGTACTTC. It specifies CASSLPGQMTGTQYF. Based on the CDR3 plus reference TRBV7-2 and TRBJ2-5, the full variable domain is GAGVSQSPSNKVTEKGKDVELRCDPISGHTALYWYRQSLGQGLEFLIYFQGNSAPDKSGLPSDRFSAERTGGSVSTLTIQRTQQEDSAVYLCASSLPGQMTGTQYFGPGTRLLVL.